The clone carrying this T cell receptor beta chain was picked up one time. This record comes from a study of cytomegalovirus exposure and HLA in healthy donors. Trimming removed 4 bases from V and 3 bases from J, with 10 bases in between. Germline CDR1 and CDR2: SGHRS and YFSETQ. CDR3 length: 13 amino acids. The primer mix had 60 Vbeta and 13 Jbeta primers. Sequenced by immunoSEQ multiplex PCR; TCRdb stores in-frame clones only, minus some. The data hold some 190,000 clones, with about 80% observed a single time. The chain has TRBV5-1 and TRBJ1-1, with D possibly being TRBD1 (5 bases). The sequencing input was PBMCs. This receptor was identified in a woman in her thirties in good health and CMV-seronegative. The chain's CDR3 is CASSQLQDTEAFF. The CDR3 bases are TGCGCCAGCAGCCAACTACAGGACACTGAAGCTTTCTTT.